The T cell receptor (beta chain) described here comes from a study of yellow fever vaccine responses in identical twins. Using its own MiXCR run on the RT-PCR reads, TCRdb lists one record per CDR3 protein. This sample yields about 10,000 distinct CDR3 sequences, of which roughly 83% are seen a single time; 2% to 2.5% belongs to the top ten. Remarks on this clonotype: No antigen is known for it.

Findings and caveats of the study: Vaccine T cell responses of twins reportedly seemed partly convergent and partly personalized.

The V end lost 3 bases, the J end lost 0 bases, and 2 bases lay between the germline ends. The CDR3 is 11 amino acids. From germline, CDR1 is DFQATT and CDR2 SNEGSKA (reference sequence). V is TRBV20-1 and J is TRBJ1-1; D uncertain. The clonotype was recovered from a woman between 18 and 29 years old who received the yellow fever vaccine. Sequencing was performed on T cells from blood (PBMCs), unsorted or a sorted subset (not recorded which), taken before or after yellow fever vaccination (not recorded which). CDR3: CSASMNTEAFF. The DNA for the CDR3 is TGCAGTGCTAGTATGAACACTGAAGCTTTCTTT.